Shown below are 17 T cell receptor beta chains from a single sample sequenced in a study of tumor and adjacent non-tumor tissue in lung cancer. No cell sorting was done before RNA was extracted from the tissue. Three rounds of nested PCR, following a modified ARM-PCR protocol, produced the TCRbeta library. TCRdb processed the multiplex PCR reads anew with MiXCR; each CDR3 protein has one entry. The repertoire has under 250,000 distinct CDR3 sequences, over 55% of them found once; the top ten carry roughly 24%. Input material: lung tumor tissue. The receptors here all came from a man between 60 and 75 years old with non-small cell lung cancer.

The rearrangement joins TRBV29-1 to TRBJ2-3, with 14 bases aligning to TRBD2. The germline V gene encodes CDR1 SQVTM and CDR2 ANQGSEA. With V trimmed by 8 bases and J by 5 bases, 6 bases remained unmatched. CDR3 length: 14 amino acids. This chain's CDR3 is CSLGTSGSRDTQYF. DNA of the CDR3: TGCAGCCTTGGGACTAGCGGGAGCCGAGATACGCAGTATTTT.

To note about this clonotype: One end of the junction is discordant with germline, which a read error may explain. The chain links TRBV6-5 to TRBJ1-5; a weak D match, TRBD1 (6 bases). The CDR3 has 15 residues. Germline CDR1 and CDR2: MNHEY and SVGAGI. The CDR3 coding sequence is TGTGCCAGAAGTTACTCAGGGGAGGTCAATCAGCCCCAGCATTTT. The encoded protein is CARSYSGEVNQPQHF.

To note about this clonotype: A much larger clonotype is one base distant, so this may be a read error. This chain links TRBV5-5 with TRBJ2-3; 10 nucleotides agree with TRBD2. Germline CDR1 SGHKS, CDR2 YYEKEE (reference sequence). The V gene end was trimmed by 1 base and the J gene end by 5 bases; junction bases not matched to a gene: 7. The CDR3 is 16 residues long. CDR3 in amino acids: CASSLKSGRGLDTQYF. In DNA form, the CDR3 reads TGTGCCAGCAGCTTGAAGAGCGGGAGGGGGTTAGATACGCAGTATTTT.

The chain carries TRBV5-1 and TRBJ2-1; D not certain. V shed 1 base and J shed 5 bases, with 16 bases lying between them. In germline, CDR1 is SGHRS, CDR2 YFSETQ. The CDR3 is 16 residues long. The CDR3 region is CASSLSVDLVDNEQFF. DNA of the CDR3: TGCGCCAGCAGCTTGTCTGTAGATCTTGTGGACAATGAGCAGTTCTTC.

This clonotype was found many times. The genes are TRBV11-2 and TRBJ1-2; D might be TRBD1 (6 bases). This CDR3 has 16 amino acids. The V and J ends lost 6 bases and 1 base respectively, with 18 bases between them. Looked up from germline, CDR1 is SGHAT and CDR2 is FQNNGV. In DNA form, the CDR3 reads TGTGCCAGCAGAAATAGTGGACAGCTTTATAACTATGGCTACACCTTC. This sequence encodes CASRNSGQLYNYGYTF.

This clonotype was counted at least ten times. The chain uses TRBV6-1 and TRBJ2-7; 8 bases map to TRBD1. Looked up from germline, CDR1 is MNHNS and CDR2 is SASEGT. V lost 1 base and J lost 3; bases outside the gene matches: 5. This CDR3 has 15 residues. The CDR3 sequence is CASSEGDRPIYEQYF. The CDR3 DNA is TGTGCCAGCAGTGAAGGGGACAGGCCGATCTACGAGCAGTACTTC.

The genes are TRBV12-3 or TRBV12-4 and TRBJ1-6; D gene unclear. This CDR3 has 16 amino acids. V lost 4 bases, J lost 1 base, and 11 bases lay in between. The CDR3 loop reads CASSSGTDSYNSPLHF. CDR3 sequence (DNA): TGTGCCAGCAGTTCCGGAACAGATTCCTATAATTCACCCCTCCACTTT.

The chain uses TRBV20-1 and TRBJ2-3, with no clear D. The DNA end favors TRBJ1-5, so the J call may be wrong. There are 14 residues in the CDR3. Looked up from germline, CDR1 is DFQATT and CDR2 is SNEGSKA (reference sequence). The CDR3 sequence is CSASSRSLTDTQHF. DNA of the CDR3: TGCAGTGCTAGCAGCAGGTCGCTCACAGACACGCAGCATTTT.

On this clonotype itself: Sequence at one end of the junction differs from germline and may be a read error. The chain carries TRBV6-2 or TRBV6-3 and TRBJ2-1; TRBD2 might be the D (5 bases). Germline CDR1 reads MNHEY; CDR2 reads SVGEGT. The CDR3 sequence is 19 residues long. The CDR3 here is CPSSYTRMYLDSQYNEQFF. The CDR3 DNA is TGTCCCAGCAGTTACACGAGAATGTATCTGGACTCGCAATACAATGAACAGTTCTTC.

The chain couples TRBV12-3 or TRBV12-4 to TRBJ2-7; 7 bases line up with TRBD2. J was trimmed by 2 bases and V by 5 bases; bases with no gene match: 6. The CDR3 covers 14 residues. CDR3 bases: TGTGCCAGCAGTACGGGGGGTGACCCCTACGAGCAGTACTTC. It specifies CASSTGGDPYEQYF.

This chain joins TRBV20-1 and TRBJ2-7, with D perhaps matching TRBD2 (6 bases). The V and J ends lost 4 bases and 5 bases respectively, with 18 bases between them. The germline gives CDR1 DFQATT, CDR2 SNEGSKA (reference sequence). The CDR3 has 14 amino acids. The CDR3 sequence is CSAKGLIRGNEQYF. CDR3 DNA: TGCAGTGCTAAAGGACTAATCCGGGGCAACGAGCAGTACTTC.

The V call is TRBV4-3, the J call TRBJ2-6, with D possibly TRBD1 on 5 matching bases. The CDR3 consists of 16 residues. The ends were cut back, 1 base at V and 18 bases at J, with 25 bases in the middle. Germline CDR1 LGHNA, CDR2 YSLEER. The CDR3 region is CASSQVAVSGANIPTF. The DNA for the CDR3 is TGCGCCAGCAGCCAAGTGGCAGTGTCTGGGGCCAACATCCCGACTTTC.

Remarks on this clonotype: Possible read error: a much larger clone is one base away. The chain couples TRBV4-2 to TRBJ2-1; D remains unclear. Germline V gene lookup returns CDR1 LGHNA and CDR2 YNFKEQ. CDR3 length: 12 residues. The CDR3 loop reads CASNQAYNEQFF. In nucleotides, the CDR3 is TGTGCCAGCAACCAAGCCTATAATGAGCAGTTCTTC.

The sample holds many counts of this clonotype. The chain uses TRBV4-2 and TRBJ1-4; 7 bases map to TRBD1. CDR3 length: 18 residues. Germline V CDR1 and CDR2: LGHNA, YNFKEQ. Trimming cost V 0 bases and J 0 bases; bases outside gene matches: 7. The CDR3 DNA reads as TGTGCCAGCAGCCAAGACCCACCTGGACAGGCAACTAATGAAAAACTGTTTTTT. Protein: CASSQDPPGQATNEKLFF.

About this clonotype: Mismatch with germline at one junction end may stem from a read error. The rearrangement uses TRBV11-2 and TRBJ1-2; a weak D match, TRBD1 (6 bases). The CDR3 covers 14 residues. Germline CDR1 is SGHAT and CDR2 is FQNNGV. The CDR3 coding sequence is TGTGCCAGCAACTTAACCCACAGGGCGGCTGGCTACACCTTC. Translation: CASNLTHRAAGYTF.

On this clonotype itself: A much larger clone is a single base away; this may be a read error. The J gene is TRBJ2-1, the V gene TRBV11-3; perhaps TRBD2 as D (5 bases). The CDR3 spans 14 residues. Trimming shortened V by 5 bases and J by 9 bases, and 17 bases separated the two germline ends. Per the germline V gene, CDR1 is SGHNT and CDR2 is YENEEA. The CDR3 bases are TGTGCCAGCAGCCCGGAGCGGTGGGATCTTGAGCAGTTCTTC. Residues: CASSPERWDLEQFF.

Points on this clonotype: A read error may explain this, as a much larger clone is one base away. The chain links TRBV4-2 to TRBJ1-5; no clear D gene. Germline CDR1 LGHNA, CDR2 YNFKEQ. This CDR3 has 13 residues. CDR3 protein: CATSQERNQPQHF. CDR3 coding DNA: TGTGCCACCAGCCAAGAGCGGAATCAGCCCCAGCATTTT.